The clone carrying this T cell receptor (beta chain) occurred many times. Its antigen remains unknown. The cDNA was synthesized by means of template-switch 5'RACE, which was carried out with 10-nucleotide random UMIs. One entry per CDR3 protein results from TCRdb running MiXCR on the 5' RACE reads. Of roughly 30,000 distinct CDR3 sequences listed, under 8% are singletons. CDR1 and CDR2 from the germline V gene are MGHDK and SYGVNS. The germline V and J ends were trimmed by 6 bases and 2 bases, with 4 bases remaining between them. CDR3 length equals 11 residues. This specimen comes from a study of neurological immune-mediated disorders. Notes on the study in general: While HTLV-1-associated myelopathy showed the greatest TCR clonal expansion, multiple sclerosis showed the least, falling below healthy controls. There were no CDR3 amino acid sequences shared by expanded clones across subjects, a result suggesting private repertoires in all groups.

This sequence joins TRBV25-1 and TRBJ1-1; D ambiguous. This sequence was found in a woman aged 45-65 years in good health. Sequenced sample: PBMCs. Here the CDR3 reads CASSRNTEAFF. The CDR3 nucleotides read TGTGCCAGCAGCCGAAACACTGAAGCTTTCTTT.